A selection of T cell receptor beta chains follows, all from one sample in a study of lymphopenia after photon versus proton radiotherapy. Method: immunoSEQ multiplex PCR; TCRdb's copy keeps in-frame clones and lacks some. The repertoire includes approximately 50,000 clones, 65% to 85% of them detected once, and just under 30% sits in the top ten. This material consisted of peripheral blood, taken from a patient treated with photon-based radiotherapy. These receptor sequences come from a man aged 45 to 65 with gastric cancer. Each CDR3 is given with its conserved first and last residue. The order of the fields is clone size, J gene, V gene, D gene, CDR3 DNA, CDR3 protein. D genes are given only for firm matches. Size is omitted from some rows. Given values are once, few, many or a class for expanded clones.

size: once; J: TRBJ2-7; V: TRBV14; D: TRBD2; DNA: TGTGCCAGCAGCCAAGTTCCCAGCGGGAGGCCTCCCTACGAGCAGTACTTC; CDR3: CASSQVPSGRPPYEQYF
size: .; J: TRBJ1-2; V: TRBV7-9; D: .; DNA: TGTGCCAGCAGCCCCGCCCGGGGAGGCTATGGCTACACCTTC; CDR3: CASSPARGGYGYTF
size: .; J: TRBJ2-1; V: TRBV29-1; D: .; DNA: TGCAGCGTCGACGACAGGGAGGGGTACAATGAGCAGTTCTTC; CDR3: CSVDDREGYNEQFF
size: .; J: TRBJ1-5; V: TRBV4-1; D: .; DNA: TGCGCCAGCAGCCAAGGGGACACGGCGGGGCCCCAGCATTTT; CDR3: CASSQGDTAGPQHF
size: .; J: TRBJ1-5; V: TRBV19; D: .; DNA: TGTGCCAGTAGATTGGCCGGGGGGCAGCCCCAGCATTTT; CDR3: CASRLAGGQPQHF
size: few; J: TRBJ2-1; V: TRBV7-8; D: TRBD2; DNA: TGTGCCAGCAGCTTCATTCGTCTTAGCGGGGGAAAAGGCAATGAGCAGTTCTTC; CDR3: CASSFIRLSGGKGNEQFF
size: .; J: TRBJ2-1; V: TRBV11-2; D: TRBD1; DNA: TGTGCCAGCAGCTCAACACGGGACAGGGGAGACGAGCAGTTCTTC; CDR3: CASSSTRDRGDEQFF
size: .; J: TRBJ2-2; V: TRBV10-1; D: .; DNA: TGCGCCAGCAGCCGGGCCCCCTGGACCGGGGAGCTGTTTTTT; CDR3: CASSRAPWTGELFF
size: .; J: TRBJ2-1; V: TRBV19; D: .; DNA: TGTGCCAGTAGGGGGTTCTCCCTGAACAAGTTCTTC; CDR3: CASRGFSLNKFF
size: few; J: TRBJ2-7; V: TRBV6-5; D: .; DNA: TGTGCCAGCAGTTACTCCTTTGGGTACTTC; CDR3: CASSYSFGYF
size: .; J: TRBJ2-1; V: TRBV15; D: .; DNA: TGTGCCACCAGCAGAGATTTCTCTGGGGGCTACAATGAGCAGTTCTTC; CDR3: CATSRDFSGGYNEQFF
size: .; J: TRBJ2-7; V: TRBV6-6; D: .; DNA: TGTGCCAGCAGTTACCGGGGGCAGGGCGAGCAGTACTTC; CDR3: CASSYRGQGEQYF
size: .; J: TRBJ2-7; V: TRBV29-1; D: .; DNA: TGCAGCGTTGAAGAATGGCCTAACGGGCAGTACTTC; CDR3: CSVEEWPNGQYF
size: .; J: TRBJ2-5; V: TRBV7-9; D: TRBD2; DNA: TGTGCCAGCAGCTCCACCGGGACTAGGCTCCAAGAGACCCAGTACTTC; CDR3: CASSSTGTRLQETQYF
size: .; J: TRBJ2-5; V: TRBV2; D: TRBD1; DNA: TGTGCCAGCGGGGACAGGGCAGAGACCCAGTACTTC; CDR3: CASGDRAETQYF
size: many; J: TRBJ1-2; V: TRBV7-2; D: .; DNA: TGTGCCAGCAGCTTAGAGGGGTCCCTCAGCTATGGCTACACCTTC; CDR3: CASSLEGSLSYGYTF
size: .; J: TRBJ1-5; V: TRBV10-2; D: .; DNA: TGCGCCAGCAGTGAAGCGGTAACAAGCAATCAGCCCCAGCATTTT; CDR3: CASSEAVTSNQPQHF
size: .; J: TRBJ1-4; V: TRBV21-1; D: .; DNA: TGTGCCAGCAGCCAGGGGGGGTTTGGCGAAAAACTGTTTTTT; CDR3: CASSQGGFGEKLFF
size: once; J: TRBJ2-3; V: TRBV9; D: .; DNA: TGTGCCAGCAGCGTAGAATTCGGGCAGGGGTTTAGCACAGATACGCAGTATTTT; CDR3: CASSVEFGQGFSTDTQYF
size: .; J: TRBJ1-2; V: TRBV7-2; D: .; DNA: TGTGCCAGCAGCTTAGGGGGGACCGGTGGCTACACCTTC; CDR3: CASSLGGTGGYTF
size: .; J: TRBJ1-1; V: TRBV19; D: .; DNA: TGTGCCAGTCGAACAGGAATTTTCACCAGGGAAAGAAGTCGGAACACTGAAGCTTTCTTT; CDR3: CASRTGIFTRERSRNTEAFF
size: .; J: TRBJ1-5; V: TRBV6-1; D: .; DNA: TGTGCCAGCAGAGACGATAGGGGCCAGCCCCAGCATTTT; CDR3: CASRDDRGQPQHF
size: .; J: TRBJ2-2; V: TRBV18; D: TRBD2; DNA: TGTGCCAGCTCACCACAGGGTAGCGGGATCAACACCGGGGAGCTGTTTTTT; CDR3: CASSPQGSGINTGELFF
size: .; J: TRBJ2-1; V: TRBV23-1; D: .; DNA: TGCGCCAGCAGTCAGATAGGGCATTTCAATGAGCAGTTCTTC; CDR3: CASSQIGHFNEQFF
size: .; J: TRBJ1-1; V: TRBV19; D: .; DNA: TGTGCCAGTAGTCCCCTCGGCAGGGGCGGTACTGAAGCTTTCTTT; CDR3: CASSPLGRGGTEAFF
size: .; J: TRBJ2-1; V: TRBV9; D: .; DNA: TGTGCCAGCAGCGTAGCTTTGGTAGCCCTCAATGAGCAGTTCTTC; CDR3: CASSVALVALNEQFF
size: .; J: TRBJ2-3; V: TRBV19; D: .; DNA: TGTGCCAGTAGCTATCGGGGGACATTGAGCACAGATACGCAGTATTTT; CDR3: CASSYRGTLSTDTQYF
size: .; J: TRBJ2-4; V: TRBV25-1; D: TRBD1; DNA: TGTGCCAGCAGTGAATATGGGACAGGGATAGCCAAAAACATTCAGTACTTC; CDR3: CASSEYGTGIAKNIQYF
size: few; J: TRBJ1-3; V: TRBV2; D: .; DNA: TGTGCCAGCAGTGAATGGGGTGGAGGAAACACCATATATTTT; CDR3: CASSEWGGGNTIYF
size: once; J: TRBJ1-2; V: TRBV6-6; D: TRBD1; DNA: TGTGCCAGCAGGACAGGGGAAGATGGCTACACCTTC; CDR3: CASRTGEDGYTF
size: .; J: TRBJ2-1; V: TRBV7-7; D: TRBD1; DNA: TGTGCCAGCAGCTCCGGGACAGGGGTCCGAAATGAGCAGTTCTTC; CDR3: CASSSGTGVRNEQFF
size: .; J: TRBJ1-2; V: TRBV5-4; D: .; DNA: TGTGCCAGCAGCTTACAAAAACCTGGCTATGGCTACACCTTC; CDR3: CASSLQKPGYGYTF
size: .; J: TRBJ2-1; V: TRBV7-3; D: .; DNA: TGTGCCAGCAGCTTAGGCTCGGCTAGCCTCAATGAGCAGTTCTTC; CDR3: CASSLGSASLNEQFF
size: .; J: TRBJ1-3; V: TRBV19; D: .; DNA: TGTGCCAGTAGTATGACCGGAAACACCATATATTTT; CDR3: CASSMTGNTIYF
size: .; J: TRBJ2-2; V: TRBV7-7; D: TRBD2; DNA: TGTGCCAGCAGCTCTGGGAGGGGCACCGGGGAGCTGTTTTTT; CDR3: CASSSGRGTGELFF
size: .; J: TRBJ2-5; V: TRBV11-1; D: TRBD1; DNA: TGTGCCAGCAGCCTCGTAGGGGACAGTTTTCAAGAGACCCAGTACTTC; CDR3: CASSLVGDSFQETQYF
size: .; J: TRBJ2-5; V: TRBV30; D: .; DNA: TGTGCCTGGAGTGTATGGGGTGAGACCCAGTACTTC; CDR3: CAWSVWGETQYF
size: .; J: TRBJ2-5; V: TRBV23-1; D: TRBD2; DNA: TGCGCCAGCAGTCCTACTAGCGGGAGGAGGGAGGAGACCCAGTACTTC; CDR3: CASSPTSGRREETQYF
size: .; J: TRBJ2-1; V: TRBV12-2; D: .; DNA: TGTGCAAGTCGCTTAGCGGTATGGTGGCTAGCGAGGAGAAATGAGCAGTTCTTC; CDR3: CASRLAVWWLARRNEQFF
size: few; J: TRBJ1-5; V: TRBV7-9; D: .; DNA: TGTGCCAGCAGCTTAGCTCAGGGCGGGTCGGGCAATCAGCCCCAGCATTTT; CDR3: CASSLAQGGSGNQPQHF
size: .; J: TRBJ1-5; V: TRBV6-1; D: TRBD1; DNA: TGTGCCAGCAGTCAAGGTACAGGGGGCGCAGGTAGCAATCAGCCCCAGCATTTT; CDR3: CASSQGTGGAGSNQPQHF
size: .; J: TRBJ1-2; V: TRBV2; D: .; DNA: TGTGCCAGCAGTGGAAGATCCTATGGCTACACCTTC; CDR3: CASSGRSYGYTF
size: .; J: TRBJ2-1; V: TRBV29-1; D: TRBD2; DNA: TGCAGCGTTGAACCGACTAGCGGGGTAAGCAACAATGAGCAGTTCTTC; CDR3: CSVEPTSGVSNNEQFF
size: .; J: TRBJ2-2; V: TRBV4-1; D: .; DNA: TGCGCCACCTCCTCGCTTACCGGGGAGCTGTTTTTT; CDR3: CATSSLTGELFF
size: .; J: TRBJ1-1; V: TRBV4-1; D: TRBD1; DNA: TGCGCCAGCAGCCAAATGACAGGGGGGCTAACTGAAGCTTTCTTT; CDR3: CASSQMTGGLTEAFF
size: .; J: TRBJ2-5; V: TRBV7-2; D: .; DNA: TGTGCCAGCAGCCAGGGCGACTTCCAAGAGACCCAGTACTTC; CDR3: CASSQGDFQETQYF
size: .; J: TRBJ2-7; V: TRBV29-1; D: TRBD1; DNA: TGCAGCGTGGGCGGGCGGACAGGCGCCTCCACCTACGAGCAGTACTTC; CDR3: CSVGGRTGASTYEQYF
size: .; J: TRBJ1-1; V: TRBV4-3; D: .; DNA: TGCGCCAGCAGCCAAGATAGCAGGGGTGGGACTGAAGCTTTCTTT; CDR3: CASSQDSRGGTEAFF
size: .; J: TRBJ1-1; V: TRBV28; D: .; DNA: TGTGCCAGCAGTTTAATAGGGGGTAACACTGAAGCTTTCTTT; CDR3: CASSLIGGNTEAFF
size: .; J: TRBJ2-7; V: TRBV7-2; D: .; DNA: TGTGCCAGCAGCTTAGTGGGCACAGGGTACTACGAGCAGTACTTC; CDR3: CASSLVGTGYYEQYF
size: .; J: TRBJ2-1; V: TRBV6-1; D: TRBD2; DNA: TGTGCCAGCAGTGAACTAGCGGGAGTGGTTGAGCAGTTCTTC; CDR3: CASSELAGVVEQFF
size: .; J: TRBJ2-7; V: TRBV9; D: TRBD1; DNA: TGTGCCAGCAGCGTCGGGACAGGGAGTTCCTACGAGCAGTACTTC; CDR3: CASSVGTGSSYEQYF